These 2 T cell receptor beta chains share one sample of origin, sequenced in a study of blood T cell repertoires in COVID-19. Generated by immunoSEQ multiplex PCR, the TCRdb table keeps only in-frame clones and is missing some. The repertoire consists of a few hundred thousand clones, with roughly 86% occurring once and the leading ten covering 11%. Sequenced input: peripheral blood. Receptors were obtained from a woman aged 25 to 39 with COVID-19, enrolled during active disease.

The chain joins TRBV12-3 or TRBV12-4 to TRBJ1-2; D possibly corresponds to TRBD1 (6 bases). This CDR3 is 13 amino acids long. Trimming took off 2 bases at V and 7 bases at J, with 11 bases between the two ends. The CDR3 DNA sequence: TGTGCCAGCAGTTTAAACAGGGTGGTTGGCTACACCTTC. It codes for CASSLNRVVGYTF.

The rearrangement uses TRBV5-1 and TRBJ2-3; TRBD1 might be the D (6 bases). The germline CDR1 and CDR2 sequences are SGHRS and YFSETQ. With 4 bases removed from V and 2 bases from J, the gap between germline ends came to 8 bases. The CDR3 spans 13 residues. CDR3 sequence: CASSQGYTDTQYF. CDR3 bases: TGCGCCAGCAGCCAGGGGTACACAGATACGCAGTATTTT.